A selection of T cell receptor beta chains follows, all from one sample in a study of blood T cells in healthy people across ages. TCRdb re-analysed the 5' RACE reads in MiXCR, keeping a single row per CDR3 protein. In the table there are 380,000 or so distinct CDR3 sequences, about 55% of which are singletons. What was sequenced was blood. These receptors were obtained from a man in his 60s in good health. CDR3s include the opening cysteine and the closing phenylalanine or tryptophan. D genes are given only for firm matches. Clone size, where shown, is once, few, many, or a class for clones that have expanded.

J	V	D	size	DNA	CDR3
TRBJ2-7	TRBV7-6	TRBD2	.	TGTGCCAGCAGGTCATCCGGGACTAGCTCCTACGAGCAGTACTTC	CASRSSGTSSYEQYF
TRBJ2-1	TRBV12-3/TRBV12-4	.	.	TGTGCCAGCAGTTTAGCGGGGCACTACAATGAGCAGTTCTTC	CASSLAGHYNEQFF
TRBJ2-5	TRBV6-1	TRBD2	.	TGTGCCAGCAGTGAAGCGGGACTAGCGGGGGGTAGGGAGACCCAGTACTTC	CASSEAGLAGGRETQYF
TRBJ1-1	TRBV20-1	.	once	TGCAGTGCTCGGCCGAGCCGACAAGCCCGGTTGTACACTGAAGCTTTCTTT	CSARPSRQARLYTEAFF
TRBJ2-7	TRBV20-1	TRBD2	.	TGCAGTGCTAACGGGGGGGCGTCCTACGAGCAGTACTTC	CSANGGASYEQYF
TRBJ2-5	TRBV12-3/TRBV12-4	.	few	TGTGCCAGCAGCAAAGTGGAGACCCAGTACTTC	CASSKVETQYF
TRBJ2-7	TRBV14	.	.	TGTGCCAGCAGCCAAGAGCGCGTGTCCGAGCAGTACTTC	CASSQERVSEQYF
TRBJ2-5	TRBV29-1	.	few	TGCAGCGTTGACCGGGGGGCCAAGGGGGAGACCCAGTACTTC	CSVDRGAKGETQYF
TRBJ2-7	TRBV10-3	TRBD1	few	TGTGCCATCAGTGGGGGACAGAACTCCTACGAGCAGTACTTC	CAISGGQNSYEQYF
TRBJ2-1	TRBV3-1	.	few	TGTGCCAGCAGCCACGGGGGCACCCGGCGGAACAATGAGCAGTTCTTC	CASSHGGTRRNNEQFF
TRBJ1-5	TRBV2	.	.	TGTGCCAGCAGTTTCTTACCAAGCAATCAGCCCCAGCATTTT	CASSFLPSNQPQHF
TRBJ2-7	TRBV6-7	.	.	TGTGCCAGCAGCCCCCCAGGCAGGACGGTTAGCTCCTACGAGCAGTACTTC	CASSPPGRTVSSYEQYF
TRBJ2-1	TRBV7-3	TRBD2	few	TGTGCCAGCAGCTTCTTAGCGGGGTATTACAATGAGCAGTTCTTC	CASSFLAGYYNEQFF
TRBJ2-3	TRBV11-2	TRBD2	.	TGTGCCAGCAGCTTTAGGACTAGCGGAGCTCGCACAGATACGCAGTATTTT	CASSFRTSGARTDTQYF
TRBJ2-2	TRBV3-1	.	.	TGTGCCAGCAGCCAAACCCTGACCGGGGAGCTGTTTTTT	CASSQTLTGELFF
TRBJ2-5	TRBV6-1	TRBD1	.	TGTGCCAGCAGTGAAGATCCCAGGGGGCACGAGACCCAGTACTTC	CASSEDPRGHETQYF
TRBJ2-1	TRBV14	.	.	TGTGCCTGCAGCCAAGACAGGTCAAGCTCCTACAATGAGCAGTTCTTC	CACSQDRSSSYNEQFF
TRBJ2-3	TRBV7-8	.	.	TGTGCCAGCAGTCCCACCCCGCGAGCGACGGGAGGCACAGATACGCAGTATTTT	CASSPTPRATGGTDTQYF
TRBJ2-3	TRBV9	TRBD2	.	TGTGCCAGCAACCTAGCGGGGGGGCCGGGAGATACGCAGTATTTT	CASNLAGGPGDTQYF
TRBJ2-1	TRBV5-1	TRBD1	.	TGCGCCAGCAGCATCGGGACAGAGTACAATGAGCAGTTCTTC	CASSIGTEYNEQFF
TRBJ2-7	TRBV3-1	.	.	TGTGCCAGCAGCCAAGTCGCCACTTACGAGCAGTACTTC	CASSQVATYEQYF
TRBJ2-6	TRBV18	.	.	TGTGCCAGCTCACCACGCGGGACCTCTGGGGCCAACGTCCTGACTTTC	CASSPRGTSGANVLTF
TRBJ2-5	TRBV29-1	.	few	TGCAGCGTTCCCCCCAGGGGGGTCTACAATGAGCAGTACTTC	CSVPPRGVYNEQYF
TRBJ2-1	TRBV7-2	TRBD1	.	TGTGCCAGCAACCCAGGGGGCTATCTGGTCCATGAGCAGTTCTTC	CASNPGGYLVHEQFF
TRBJ2-5	TRBV12-3/TRBV12-4	.	.	TGTGCCAGCAGTGTACGGCCGACCCAAGAGACCCAGTACTTC	CASSVRPTQETQYF
TRBJ1-2	TRBV20-1	.	.	TGCAGTGCTCGCGTAGCGGCCGGCTACACCTTC	CSARVAAGYTF
TRBJ2-7	TRBV29-1	TRBD1	few	TGCAGCGCGTCGGGACAGGCAGGCCCCTACGAGCAGTACTTC	CSASGQAGPYEQYF
TRBJ1-2	TRBV20-1	.	.	TGCAGTGCTAGGGAATATGGCTACACCTTC	CSAREYGYTF
TRBJ2-1	TRBV27	.	.	TGTGCCAGCAATCGGGGGCAGGCGGGTGAGCAGTTCTTC	CASNRGQAGEQFF
TRBJ1-4	TRBV7-9	.	few	TGTGCCAGCAGCTTAGTAGAGGGTTCGGTGGAAAAACTGTTTTTT	CASSLVEGSVEKLFF
TRBJ2-3	TRBV29-1	TRBD2	.	TGCAGCGTCGGGACTAGCGGCTACACAGATACGCAGTATTTT	CSVGTSGYTDTQYF
TRBJ2-1	TRBV11-2	.	once	TGTGCCAGCAGCTCAGCAAAGGGGTGGAATGAGCAGTTCTTC	CASSSAKGWNEQFF
TRBJ2-7	TRBV24-1	TRBD1	few	TGTGCCACCAGTGCCCGACCCGGGACAGGTCGTAACGAGCAGTACTTC	CATSARPGTGRNEQYF
TRBJ2-3	TRBV29-1	TRBD2	.	TGCAGCGTTTACCCTAGCGGGCGCACAGATACGCAGTATTTT	CSVYPSGRTDTQYF
TRBJ2-7	TRBV3-1	.	.	TGTGCCAGCAGCCATGCAAGCGCGAGCTCCTACGAGCAGTACTTC	CASSHASASSYEQYF
TRBJ2-4	TRBV20-1	.	once	TGCAGTGCTAGAGACCCGCGGGGCATTCAGTACTTC	CSARDPRGIQYF
TRBJ2-7	TRBV20-1	.	.	TGCAGTGCTAGAGATCAGCGGACGGACACCTACGAGCAGTACTTC	CSARDQRTDTYEQYF
TRBJ2-7	TRBV4-3	.	few	TGCGCCAGCAGCCAAGAGGCCTCACCTTTTCCCTACGAGCAGTACTTC	CASSQEASPFPYEQYF
TRBJ2-7	TRBV12-3/TRBV12-4	TRBD2	.	TGTGCCAGCAGAGGCCTAGCGGGAGCCAACGAGCAGTACTTC	CASRGLAGANEQYF
TRBJ2-7	TRBV6-2/TRBV6-3	.	.	TGTGCCAGCAGTTACCTGGTCGGCACCTACGAGCAGTACTTC	CASSYLVGTYEQYF